The next 31 T cell receptor beta chains were all read from a single sample in a study of CD8+ T cells in alopecia areata. Noted treatment: oral pan-JAK inhibitor, 5-10 mg twice daily. RNA, once extracted, was reverse transcribed into cDNA for use as the sequencing template. Clones were sequenced by immunoSEQ multiplex PCR, and TCRdb holds only the in-frame ones, with some missing. The table records 90,000 to 150,000 clones, around 53% of them present only once. The sample was CD4+ T cells sorted from blood, taken at week 4, from a patient treated with tofacitinib. The receptor set was obtained from a human donor with alopecia areata.

V usage is TRBV29-1 and J usage is TRBJ2-7; D is undetermined. The CDR3 has 13 residues. The germline V gene encodes CDR1 SQVTM and CDR2 ANQGSEA. V gave up 5 bases and J gave up 0 bases, with 11 bases separating them. CDR3 region: CSVRKGVSYEQYF. The DNA for the CDR3 is TGCAGCGTTCGAAAAGGAGTCTCCTACGAGCAGTACTTC.

The rearrangement links TRBV11-2 to TRBJ1-2; D uncertain. This CDR3 has 13 amino acids. The V gene lost 0 bases and the J gene lost 8 bases, with 10 bases spanning the gap. Germline-derived CDR1 and CDR2 are SGHAT and FQNNGV. CDR3 coding DNA: TGTGCCAGCAGCTTAGAGGCAGAAGGAGGCTACACCTTC. Its protein is CASSLEAEGGYTF.

This clone turned up a few times. The rearrangement uses TRBV9 and TRBJ2-1; D gene ambiguous. The CDR3 totals 13 residues. V was clipped by 0 bases and J by 10 bases, with 11 bases between them. In germline, CDR1 is SGDLS, CDR2 YYNGEE. The CDR3 sequence is CASSVGVLNEQFF. In nucleotides, the CDR3 is TGTGCCAGCAGCGTAGGGGTTCTGAACGAGCAGTTCTTC.

V is TRBV25-1 and J is TRBJ1-4; no reliable D call. Germline CDR1 reads MGHDK; CDR2 reads SYGVNS. Trimming shortened V by 3 bases and J by 2 bases, and 10 bases separated the two germline ends. The CDR3 runs to 15 residues. CDR3 DNA: TGTGCCAGCAGTGACCCGAAGACCACTAATGAAAAACTGTTTTTT. It encodes CASSDPKTTNEKLFF.

This clone was counted only a few times. The J gene is TRBJ1-5, the V gene TRBV29-1; no definite D call. Germline V lookup: CDR1 SQVTM, CDR2 ANQGSEA. With 5 bases removed from V and 0 bases from J, the gap between germline ends came to 8 bases. The CDR3 is 13 amino acids. The CDR3 nucleotides are TGCAGCGTTCGGTCTGGTAGCAATCAGCCCCAGCATTTT. Protein: CSVRSGSNQPQHF.

The chain recombines TRBV29-1 with TRBJ1-1; 11 nucleotides agree with TRBD1. The CDR3 runs to 16 residues. Germline V gene lookup returns CDR1 SQVTM and CDR2 ANQGSEA. Trimming took 3 bases from V and 7 from J; bases not matched to a gene: 13. The CDR3 region has the DNA TGCAGCGTTGATTGGGGGACAGGGGGGCACCAGAATGAAGCTTTCTTT. Amino acids: CSVDWGTGGHQNEAFF.

This clone was observed many times. The chain employs TRBV7-2 and TRBJ2-2, with no clear D. Germline V gene sequence: CDR1 SGHTA, CDR2 FQGNSA. Between the trimmed V and J ends, which lost 5 bases and 2 bases, there was a span of 12 bases. CDR3 length: 15 amino acids. The CDR3 region has the DNA TGTGCCAGCAGCCTCGACCTAATTAACACCGGGGAGCTGTTTTTT. Residues: CASSLDLINTGELFF.

Turning to this clone: Within the sample, other DNA sequences also encode this same CDR3. The chain uses TRBV30 and TRBJ2-1; D is undetermined. This CDR3 has 12 amino acids. The germline gives CDR1 GTSNPN, CDR2 SVGIG (reference sequence). Trimming took off 3 bases at V and 8 bases at J, with 11 bases between the two ends. The CDR3 DNA sequence: TGTGCCTGGAGCGCAGGTGGCTATGAGCAGTTCTTC. Translating gives CAWSAGGYEQFF.

Here the CDR3 DNA reads TGTGCCAGTAGTATTCGAGGAGCAGGGTCTCATCAGCCCCAGCATTTT. Amino acids: CASSIRGAGSHQPQHF. V and J are TRBV19 and TRBJ1-5, with D possibly being TRBD1 (5 bases). Per the germline V gene, CDR1 is LNHDA and CDR2 is SQIVND (reference sequence). The length of the CDR3 is 16 residues. V was pared by 3 bases and J by 5 bases, with 17 bases between.

The chain couples TRBV5-1 to TRBJ1-2; D gene unclear. V was pared by 0 bases and J by 7 bases, with 13 bases between. The CDR3 runs to 14 residues. Germline V gene data show CDR1 as SGHRS and CDR2 as YFSETQ. The CDR3 here is CASSLDGNRAGYTF. CDR3 nucleotide sequence: TGCGCCAGCAGCTTGGATGGGAACCGGGCTGGCTACACCTTC.

The chain links TRBV9 to TRBJ1-2; 9 bases agree with TRBD1. V lost 4 bases to trimming and J lost 5 bases; unmatched junction nucleotides: 12. The CDR3 has 16 residues. Germline V gene data show CDR1 as SGDLS and CDR2 as YYNGEE. CDR3: CASSTTHTGTGYGYTF. The CDR3 DNA reads as TGTGCCAGCAGCACCACCCATACCGGGACAGGGTATGGCTACACCTTC.

The chain combines TRBV4-2 with TRBJ2-7, with 8 bases lining up with TRBD1. The length of the CDR3 is 15 residues. J was trimmed by 2 bases and V by 0 bases; bases with no gene match: 3. Germline CDR1 LGHNA, CDR2 YNFKEQ. The chain's CDR3 is CASSQDRTGTYEQYF. The CDR3 DNA sequence: TGTGCCAGCAGCCAAGATCGGACAGGGACCTACGAGCAGTACTTC.

The gene calls are TRBV7-9 and TRBJ2-7; D call uncertain. The CDR3 is 11 amino acids. V was clipped by 4 bases and J by 6 bases, with 7 bases between them. Germline loops: CDR1 SEHNR, CDR2 FQNEAQ (reference sequence). CDR3: CASSYDREQYF. The DNA for the CDR3 is TGTGCCAGCAGCTATGACCGCGAGCAGTACTTC.

This clone was found a few times. V and J are TRBV30 and TRBJ2-1; D perhaps matches TRBD1 (5 bases). The CDR3 contains 13 residues. Germline V gives CDR1 GTSNPN, CDR2 SVGIG (reference sequence). The ends were cut back, 5 bases at V and 4 bases at J, with 12 bases in the middle. Here the CDR3 reads CAWASQVYNEQFF. CDR3 DNA: TGTGCCTGGGCCTCACAGGTATACAATGAGCAGTTCTTC.

This sequence joins TRBV29-1 and TRBJ1-2, with a tentative D call TRBD1 (5 bases). V was shortened by 3 bases and J by 0 bases, with 11 bases between the two germline ends. CDR3 size: 14 residues. Germline V gene sequence: CDR1 SQVTM, CDR2 ANQGSEA. DNA for the CDR3: TGCAGCGTTGAGAGACAGCTTGCTAACTATGGCTACACCTTC. Translated: CSVERQLANYGYTF.

This chain links TRBV30 with TRBJ2-7, with D unresolved. CDR1 and CDR2 (germline): GTSNPN, SVGIG (reference sequence). The V and J ends lost 0 bases and 2 bases respectively, with 11 bases between them. There are 14 residues in the CDR3. CDR3 amino acids: CAWSVVLPAYEQYF. The CDR3, as DNA: TGTGCCTGGAGTGTTGTCCTTCCCGCCTACGAGCAGTACTTC.

The V call is TRBV30, the J call TRBJ1-5; TRBD1 aligns across 8 bases. Germline V gene sequence: CDR1 GTSNPN, CDR2 SVGIG (reference sequence). Trimming at V came to 6 bases and at J to 4 bases, leaving 5 bases not matched to a gene. The CDR3 is 13 amino acids. The CDR3 DNA is TGTGCCTGCCGACAGGGGACTAATCAGCCCCAGCATTTT. Translated: CACRQGTNQPQHF. Filled out from reference TRBV30 and TRBJ1-5, the complete variable domain reads SQTIHQWPATLVQPVGSPLSLECTVEGTSNPNLYWYRQAAGRGLQLLFYSVGIGQISSEVPQNLSASRPQDRQFILSSKKLLLSDSGFYLCACRQGTNQPQHFGDGTRLSIL.

The rearrangement uses TRBV29-1 and TRBJ2-3; D ambiguous. The CDR3 loop spans 13 amino acids. Germline-derived CDR1 and CDR2 are SQVTM and ANQGSEA. With 5 bases removed from V and 6 bases from J, the gap between germline ends came to 15 bases. The chain's CDR3 is CSVSSLDGDTQYF. The CDR3 DNA is TGCAGCGTTTCTTCCCTGGATGGGGATACGCAGTATTTT.

This rearrangement joins TRBV7-2 to TRBJ2-1; D gene ambiguous. Germline assignment: CDR1 SGHTA and CDR2 FQGNSA. The CDR3 is 15 amino acids. Trimming took off 5 bases at V and 3 bases at J, with 14 bases between the two ends. CDR3: CASSLRADSYNEQFF. CDR3 DNA: TGTGCCAGCAGCCTACGGGCAGATAGCTACAATGAGCAGTTCTTC.

The chain combines TRBV6-6 with TRBJ1-1; the D gene is possibly TRBD1 (6 bases). With 0 bases removed from V and 4 bases from J, the gap between germline ends came to 9 bases. The CDR3 is 14 residues long. The V gene's germline CDR1 is MNHNY and CDR2 SVGAGI (reference sequence). CDR3: CASSYSPGATEAFF. The CDR3 coding sequence is TGTGCCAGCAGTTACTCTCCGGGGGCCACTGAAGCTTTCTTT.

The chain carries TRBV5-1 and TRBJ2-7; D unresolved. The CDR3 spans 14 residues. In germline, CDR1 is SGHRS, CDR2 YFSETQ. Trimming pared 9 bases from V and 1 base from J, leaving 17 bases between. The CDR3 sequence is CATATSTNSYEQYF. The CDR3 DNA reads TGCGCCACCGCAACCTCCACTAATTCCTACGAGCAGTACTTC.

The genes are TRBV5-1 and TRBJ1-6; D is uncertain. CDR1 is SGHRS, CDR2 YFSETQ, per germline. CDR3 length: 13 residues. V was shortened by 0 bases and J by 3 bases, with 1 base between the two germline ends. The CDR3 coding sequence is TGCGCCAGCAGCTTGGACTATAATTCACCCCTCCACTTT. It codes for CASSLDYNSPLHF.

This clone appeared once. The chain carries TRBV29-1 and TRBJ1-1; D is unclear. Germline-derived CDR1 and CDR2 are SQVTM and ANQGSEA. The ends were cut back, 4 bases at V and 1 base at J, with 13 bases in the middle. CDR3 length: 14 amino acids. The DNA of the CDR3 is TGCAGCGTTGCCCATTCTGGCGGGAACACTGAAGCTTTCTTT. Its translation: CSVAHSGGNTEAFF. Based on the CDR3 plus reference TRBV29-1 and TRBJ1-1, the full variable domain is SAVISQKPSRDICQRGTSLTIQCQVDSQVTMMFWYRQQPGQSLTLIATANQGSEATYESGFVIDKFPISRPNLTFSTLTVSNMSPEDSSIYLCSVAHSGGNTEAFFGQGTRLTVV.

The chain joins TRBV2 to TRBJ2-7; D not resolved. With 4 bases removed from V and 1 base from J, the gap between germline ends came to 8 bases. The CDR3 totals 13 residues. CDR1 is SNHLY and CDR2 is FYNNEI in the germline V gene. CDR3 coding DNA: TGTGCCAGCAGTGGGTACATATCCTACGAGCAGTACTTC. Protein: CASSGYISYEQYF.

This clone appeared a few times. The chain recombines TRBV10-1 with TRBJ1-5, with TRBD1 matching over 10 bases. The trim removed 4 bases at V and 13 bases at J, leaving 7 bases unmatched. This CDR3 has 13 amino acids. Per germline, CDR1 WNHNN and CDR2 SYGVQD (reference sequence). The CDR3 loop reads CASSGGQGTLQHF. Here the CDR3 DNA reads TGCGCCAGCAGTGGGGGACAGGGGACCCTTCAGCATTTT.

The chain joins TRBV30 to TRBJ2-5; 7 bases are shared with TRBD1. The germline V gene encodes CDR1 GTSNPN and CDR2 SVGIG (reference sequence). V lost 5 bases, J lost 4 bases, and 10 bases stayed unmatched. This CDR3 is built from 14 residues. The CDR3 loop reads CAWGLTGAGETQYF. Written as DNA, the CDR3 is TGTGCCTGGGGTCTTACAGGGGCCGGAGAGACCCAGTACTTC.

The chain recombines TRBV29-1 with TRBJ2-2; D possibly corresponds to TRBD2 (6 bases). Germline lookup yields CDR1 SQVTM and CDR2 ANQGSEA. The CDR3 has 15 amino acids. V lost 7 bases, J lost 1 base, and 16 bases lay in between. The chain's CDR3 is CSGSAGPLNTGELFF. CDR3 in DNA: TGCAGCGGCTCCGCGGGGCCCTTGAACACCGGGGAGCTGTTTTTT.

This rearrangement joins TRBV19 to TRBJ2-1; D not certain. Trimming pared 4 bases from V and 4 bases from J, leaving 2 bases between. This CDR3 is 11 amino acids long. Germline CDR1 LNHDA, CDR2 SQIVND (reference sequence). DNA for the CDR3: TGTGCCAGTAGTAATTACAATGAGCAGTTCTTC. This gives the protein CASSNYNEQFF.

The chain employs TRBV7-9 and TRBJ2-4, with 7 bases identical to TRBD1. The CDR3 spans 15 residues. The V and J ends lost 2 bases and 7 bases, in that order; junction bases with no gene match: 8. CDR1 is SEHNR, CDR2 FQNEAQ, per germline (reference sequence). The CDR3 region is CASSLPYRGENIQYF. The CDR3 bases are TGTGCCAGCAGCTTACCGTACAGGGGAGAGAACATTCAGTACTTC.

The chain employs TRBV6-5 and TRBJ2-5; TRBD1 agrees at 9 bases. CDR3 length equals 14 residues. After removal of 5 bases from V and 3 bases from J, the junction contained 4 bases not matched to a gene. Germline CDR1 MNHEY, CDR2 SVGAGI. CDR3 residues: CASSRDRVKETQYF. CDR3 in DNA: TGTGCCAGCAGTCGGGACAGGGTTAAAGAGACCCAGTACTTC.

The genes are TRBV29-1 and TRBJ2-2, with D possibly TRBD2 on 5 matching bases. Trimming pared 7 bases from V and 1 base from J, leaving 13 bases between. CDR1 is SQVTM and CDR2 is ANQGSEA in the germline V gene. The CDR3 sequence is 14 residues long. Here the CDR3 reads CSARNGGNTGELFF. CDR3 DNA sequence: TGCAGCGCCCGGAACGGAGGGAACACCGGGGAGCTGTTTTTT.